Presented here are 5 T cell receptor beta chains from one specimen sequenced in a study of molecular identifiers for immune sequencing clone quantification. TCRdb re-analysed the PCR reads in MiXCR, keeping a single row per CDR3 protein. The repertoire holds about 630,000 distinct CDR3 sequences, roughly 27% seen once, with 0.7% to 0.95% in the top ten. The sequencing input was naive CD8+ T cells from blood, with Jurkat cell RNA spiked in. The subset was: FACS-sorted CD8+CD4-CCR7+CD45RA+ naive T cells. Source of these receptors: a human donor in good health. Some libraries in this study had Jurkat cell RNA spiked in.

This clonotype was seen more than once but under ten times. The CDR3 is CASSARTSGHSYEQYF. The CDR3 DNA follows: TGTGCCAGCAGCGCCCGGACTAGCGGGCACTCCTACGAGCAGTACTTC. This sequence joins TRBV9 and TRBJ2-7; 11 nucleotides match TRBD2. This CDR3 comprises 16 residues. V shed 3 bases, J shed 0 bases, and the junction held 5 bases outside the gene matches. CDR1 and CDR2 (germline): SGDLS, YYNGEE.

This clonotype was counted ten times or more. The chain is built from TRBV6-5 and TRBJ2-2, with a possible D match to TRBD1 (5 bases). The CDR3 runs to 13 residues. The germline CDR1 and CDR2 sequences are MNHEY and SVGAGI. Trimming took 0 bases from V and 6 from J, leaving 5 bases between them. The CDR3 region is CASSYSRAGELFF. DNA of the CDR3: TGTGCCAGCAGTTACTCCAGGGCCGGGGAGCTGTTTTTT.

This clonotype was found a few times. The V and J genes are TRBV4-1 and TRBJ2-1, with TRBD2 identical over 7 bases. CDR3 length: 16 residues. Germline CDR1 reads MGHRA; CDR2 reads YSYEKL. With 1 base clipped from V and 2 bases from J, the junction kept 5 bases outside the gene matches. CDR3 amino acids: CASSQGEGPPYNEQFF. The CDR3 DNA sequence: TGCGCCAGCAGCCAAGGGGAGGGGCCACCCTACAATGAGCAGTTCTTC.

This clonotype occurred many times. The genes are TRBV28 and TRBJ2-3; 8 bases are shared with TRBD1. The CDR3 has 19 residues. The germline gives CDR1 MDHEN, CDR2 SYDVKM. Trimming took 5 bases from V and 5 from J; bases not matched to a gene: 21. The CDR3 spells CASSLPRATDREPGDTQYF. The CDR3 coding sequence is TGTGCCAGCAGTCTTCCCCGCGCAACGGACAGGGAGCCTGGAGATACGCAGTATTTT. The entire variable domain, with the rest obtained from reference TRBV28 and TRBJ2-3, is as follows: DVKVTQSSRYLVKRTGEKVFLECVQDMDHENMFWYRQDPGLGLRLIYFSYDVKMKEKGDIPEGYSVSREKKERFSLILESASTNQTSMYLCASSLPRATDREPGDTQYFGPGTRLTVL.

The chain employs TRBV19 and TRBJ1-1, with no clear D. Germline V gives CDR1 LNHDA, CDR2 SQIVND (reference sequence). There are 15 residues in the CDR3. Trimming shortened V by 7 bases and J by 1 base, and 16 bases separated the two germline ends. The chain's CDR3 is CASILRGLPNTEAFF. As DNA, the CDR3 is TGTGCCAGTATCCTAAGAGGACTTCCGAACACTGAAGCTTTCTTT.